This T cell receptor (beta chain) was retrieved from a study of shared clonotypes between healthy human individuals. Per germline, CDR1 SGHKS and CDR2 YYEKEE (reference sequence). V gave up 5 bases and J gave up 0 bases; unmatched junction bases: 7. This CDR3 has 16 residues. Points from the study as a whole: Researchers sampled blood only, noting tissue repertoires likely differ. Generation probabilities were higher for clonotypes shared across all four sorted-subset donors than for unshared ones.

As regards this clone: Its specificity is not known.

Assay: immunoSEQ multiplex PCR; the TCRdb copy retains only in-frame clones and omits some. The sample has 2 million to 3 million clones, 93% seen once. This sequence originates from a man aged 18 to 29 in good health. Some clones in this sample may be carry-over from other donors' samples. V is TRBV5-5 and J is TRBJ2-1, with 8 bases identical to TRBD2. Sequencing input: naive CD4+ T cells from PBMCs. Subset described: CD45RA+ positively selected. CDR3 bases: TGTGCCAGCAGACAGACCGGGACTAGCTCCTACAATGAGCAGTTCTTC. Translation: CASRQTGTSSYNEQFF.